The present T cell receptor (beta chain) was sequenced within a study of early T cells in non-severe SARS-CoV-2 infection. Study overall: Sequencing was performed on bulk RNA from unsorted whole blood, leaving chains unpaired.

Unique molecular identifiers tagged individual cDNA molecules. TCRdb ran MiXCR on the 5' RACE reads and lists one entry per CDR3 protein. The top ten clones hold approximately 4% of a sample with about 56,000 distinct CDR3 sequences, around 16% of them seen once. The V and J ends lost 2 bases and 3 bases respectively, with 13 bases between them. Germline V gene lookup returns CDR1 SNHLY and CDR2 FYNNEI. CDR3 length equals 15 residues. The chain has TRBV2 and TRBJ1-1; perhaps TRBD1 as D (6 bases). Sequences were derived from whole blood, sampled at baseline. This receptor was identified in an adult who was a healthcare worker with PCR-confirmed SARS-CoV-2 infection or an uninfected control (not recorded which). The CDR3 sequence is CASSEQGGRDTEAFF. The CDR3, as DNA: TGTGCCAGCAGTGAACAAGGGGGTCGGGACACTGAAGCTTTCTTT.